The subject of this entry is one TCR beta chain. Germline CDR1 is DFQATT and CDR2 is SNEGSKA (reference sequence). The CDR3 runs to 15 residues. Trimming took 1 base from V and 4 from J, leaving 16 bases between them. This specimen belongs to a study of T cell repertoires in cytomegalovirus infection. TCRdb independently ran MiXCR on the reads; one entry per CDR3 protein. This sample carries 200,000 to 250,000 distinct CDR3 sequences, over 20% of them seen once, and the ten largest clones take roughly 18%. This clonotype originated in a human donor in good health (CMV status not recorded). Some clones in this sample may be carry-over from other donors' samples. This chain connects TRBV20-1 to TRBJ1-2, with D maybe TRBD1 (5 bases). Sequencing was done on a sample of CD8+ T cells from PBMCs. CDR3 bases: TGCAGTGCTAGAGCCAGGGACGGCCCCATCTATGGCTACACCTTC. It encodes CSARARDGPIYGYTF.